The rows below give T cell receptor beta chains drawn from one sample of a study of tumor and adjacent non-tumor tissue in lung cancer. From the multiplex PCR reads, TCRdb called clonotypes with MiXCR, one entry per CDR3 protein. In the table there are around 50,000 distinct CDR3 sequences, roughly 67% of which are singletons. Sequencing input: distant non-tumor lung tissue. The source is a woman aged 70-85 years with non-small cell lung cancer. CDR3s include the opening cysteine and the closing phenylalanine or tryptophan. A D gene is named only where the DNA matches it firmly. Clone size is stated in some rows and not others, as once, few, many or a class when expanded.

D gene	V gene	clone size	J gene	CDR3 protein	CDR3 DNA
.	TRBV6-2/TRBV6-3	.	TRBJ2-3	CPSSHRTGYADTQYF	TGTCCCAGCAGTCACAGAACAGGTTACGCAGATACGCAGTATTTT
.	TRBV29-1	.	TRBJ2-7	CSVELGGSSYEHHF	TGCAGCGTTGAACTTGGAGGGAGCTCCTACGAACACCACTTC
.	TRBV7-9	many	TRBJ2-1	CASSLGLVANEQFF	TGTGCCAGCAGCTTAGGACTTGTAGCGAATGAGCAGTTCTTC
.	TRBV29-1	.	TRBJ2-2	CSVAPIRANTGDLFF	TGCAGCGTAGCGCCGATACGCGCGAACACCGGGGACCTGTTTTTT
.	TRBV29-1	.	TRBJ1-5	CSVRGVGNQLQHF	TGCAGCGTCAGGGGTGTTGGGAATCAGCTCCAGCATTTT
.	TRBV29-1	.	TRBJ2-3	CSVESGAITDTQYF	TGCAGCGTTGAGTCAGGGGCGATCACAGATACGCAGTATTTT
.	TRBV28	few	TRBJ2-2	CASRGQVTNTGELFF	TGTGCCAGCAGGGGGCAGGTAACGAACACCGGGGAGCTGTTTTTT
.	TRBV6-5	many	TRBJ2-7	CASSYGTYYEQYF	TGTGCCAGCAGTTACGGGACGTACTACGAGCAGTACTTC
TRBD2	TRBV7-8	.	TRBJ2-1	CASSLAGGPGSKQFF	TGTGCTAGCAGCCTAGCGGGGGGACCTGGGAGTAAGCAGTTCTTC
.	TRBV6-9	.	TRBJ2-7	CASSYMSGKQCF	TGCGCCAGCAGTTATATGAGCGGCAAGCAGTGCTTC
.	TRBV6-1	many	TRBJ2-7	CASSEAGSDYEQYF	TGTGCCAGCAGTGAAGCCGGTAGCGACTACGAGCAGTACTTC
.	TRBV5-1	many	TRBJ2-5	CASSLGPEQETQYF	TGCGCCAGCAGCTTGGGACCAGAACAAGAGACCCAGTACTTC
.	TRBV12-3/TRBV12-4	few	TRBJ2-7	CASSRGSLGTYEQYF	TGTGCCAGCAGCAGGGGCAGTCTTGGAACCTACGAGCAGTACTTC
.	TRBV11-1	.	TRBJ2-1	CASSLVHRTPPHNEQLF	TGTGCCAGCAGCTTGGTACATAGGACGCCCCCACACAATGAGCAGTTATTC
.	TRBV12-5	.	TRBJ2-1	CASGLTGSYRNEQFF	TGTGCTAGTGGTTTAACGGGATCCTACCGAAATGAACAGTTCTTC
.	TRBV19	.	TRBJ2-2	CASTGTHGNTGELFF	TGTGCCAGTACCGGGACCCATGGGAACACCGGGGAGCTGTTTTTT
TRBD1	TRBV30	many	TRBJ1-1	CACPRDREAAEAFF	TGTGCCTGCCCTAGGGACAGGGAGGCCGCTGAAGCTTTCTTT
TRBD1	TRBV12-3/TRBV12-4	.	TRBJ1-1	CASTPPTTGGRNTEVFF	TGTGCCAGCACTCCACCCACTACAGGGGGGAGGAACACTGAAGTTTTCTTT
TRBD1	TRBV6-5	.	TRBJ1-2	CASSYDRGRLYTF	TGTGCCAGCAGTTATGACAGGGGGCGCCTCTACACATTC
.	TRBV6-5	.	TRBJ1-3	CASSYSRGYSGNNIYF	TGTGCCAGCAGTTACTCGCGCGGCTACTCTGGAAACAACATATATTTT